The 5 T cell receptor beta chains reported below all come from one sample, sequenced in a study of T cell repertoires in ileal Crohn's disease. Time point: inflamed ileum from the surgical specimen. Repertoires were generated with immunoSEQ multiplex PCR, while TCRdb's copy carries only in-frame clones and drops some. Counted here are approximately 13,000 clones, around 85% occurring once; the ten biggest clones make up roughly 13%. The specimen sequenced was ileal tissue. These receptors were collected from an adult with Crohn's disease.

This chain uses TRBV13 with TRBJ2-5, with D possibly being TRBD1 or TRBD2 (6 bases each). CDR3 length: 14 residues. The germline CDR1 and CDR2 sequences are PRHDT and FYEKMQ (reference sequence). With 1 base removed from V and 3 bases from J, the gap between germline ends came to 9 bases. The CDR3 coding sequence is TGTGCCAGCAGCTTAGCGGGGGCCAAAGAGACCCAGTACTTC. This gives the protein CASSLAGAKETQYF.

The genes are TRBV2 and TRBJ2-7; TRBD1 is a possible D gene (6 bases). V gave up 1 base and J gave up 0 bases, with 10 bases separating them. The CDR3 contains 15 residues. Germline CDR1 reads SNHLY; CDR2 reads FYNNEI. CDR3 sequence (DNA): TGTGCCAGCAGTGAAGAGTGGACAGACTCCTACGAGCAGTACTTC. Translating it yields CASSEEWTDSYEQYF.

CDR3 protein: CASSRIGTVQETQYF. The DNA of the CDR3 is TGCGCCAGCAGTCGCATCGGGACAGTCCAAGAGACCCAGTACTTC. This sequence joins TRBV5-1 and TRBJ2-5; 7 bases align to TRBD1. CDR3 length: 15 amino acids. Germline assignment: CDR1 SGHRS and CDR2 YFSETQ. The V and J ends lost 5 bases and 1 base, in that order; junction bases with no gene match: 8.

The chain carries TRBV19 and TRBJ1-6, with D perhaps TRBD1 (5 bases). In germline, CDR1 is LNHDA, CDR2 SQIVND (reference sequence). V was trimmed by 1 base and J by 10 bases, leaving 14 bases between them. The CDR3 has 15 residues. CDR3 sequence (DNA): TGTGCCAGTAGTATAGGTGGCTCCAGGGCGTCACCCCTCCACTTT. It encodes CASSIGGSRASPLHF.

By sample share, this clone is medium-sized. This chain links TRBV15 with TRBJ2-3; TRBD1 agrees at 7 bases. Per the germline V gene, CDR1 is LNHNV and CDR2 is YYDKDF (reference sequence). The V gene end was trimmed by 4 bases and the J gene end by 0 bases; junction bases not matched to a gene: 7. CDR3 length equals 16 residues. In nucleotides, the CDR3 is TGTGCCACCAGCACTCTGACAGGGATTAGCACAGATACGCAGTATTTT. Amino acids: CATSTLTGISTDTQYF.